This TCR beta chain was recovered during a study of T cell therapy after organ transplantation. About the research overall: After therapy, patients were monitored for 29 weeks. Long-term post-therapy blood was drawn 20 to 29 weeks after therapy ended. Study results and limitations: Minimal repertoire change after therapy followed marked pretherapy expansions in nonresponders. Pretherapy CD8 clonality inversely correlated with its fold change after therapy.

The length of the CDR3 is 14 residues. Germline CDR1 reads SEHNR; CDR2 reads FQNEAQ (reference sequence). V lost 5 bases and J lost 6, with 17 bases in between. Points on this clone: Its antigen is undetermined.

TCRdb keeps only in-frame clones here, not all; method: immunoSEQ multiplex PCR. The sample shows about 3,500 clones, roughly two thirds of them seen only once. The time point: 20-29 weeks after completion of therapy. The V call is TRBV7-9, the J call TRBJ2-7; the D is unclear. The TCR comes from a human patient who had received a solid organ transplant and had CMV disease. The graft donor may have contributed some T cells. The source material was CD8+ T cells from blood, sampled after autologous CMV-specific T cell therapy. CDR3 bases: TGTGCCAGCAGCCCAACGGGCATTCTCTCCGAGCAGTACTTC. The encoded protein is CASSPTGILSEQYF. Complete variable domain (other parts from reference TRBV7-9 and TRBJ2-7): DTGVSQNPRHKITKRGQNVTFRCDPISEHNRLYWYRQTLGQGPEFLTYFQNEAQLEKSRLLSDRFSAERPKGSFSTLEIQRTEQGDSAMYLCASSPTGILSEQYFGPGTRLTVT.